These 25 T cell receptor beta chains originate from one sample sequenced in a study of T cells after yellow fever vaccination (dated by TCRdb to the late 2010s). Receptor amplification or capture employed 5' RACE. Sequencing took place on an Illumina HiSeq 2500. TCRdb passed the public sequencing reads through fastp at Q25 and MiXCR, retaining productive beta sequences. Each entry is one CDR3 protein sequence, shown with its most common DNA and genes. The sample records 200,000 to 300,000 distinct CDR3 sequences, roughly 6.3% of which are singletons. About 0.95% of the sample comes from the top ten. The treatment or condition tag for this specimen amounts to: live attenuated yellow fever vaccine strain. Sequenced here: CD4+ T cells sorted from PBMCs, sampled on the day of the yellow fever booster vaccination. These receptors all stem from a man aged 30-40 years who received the YFV17D yellow fever vaccine.

The chain combines TRBV5-1 with TRBJ2-5, with TRBD2 identical over 14 bases. The trim removed 2 bases at V and 5 bases at J, leaving 8 bases unmatched. There are 17 residues in the CDR3. Germline V gene data show CDR1 as SGHRS and CDR2 as YFSETQ. CDR3 amino acids: CASSFGLAGGGNETQYF. CDR3 nucleotide sequence: TGCGCCAGCAGCTTTGGACTAGCGGGAGGTGGAAACGAGACCCAGTACTTC. The full variable domain, with the rest looked up from reference TRBV5-1 and TRBJ2-5, is KAGVTQTPRYLIKTRGQQVTLSCSPISGHRSVSWYQQTPGQGLQFLFEYFSETQRNKGNFPGRFSGRQFSNSRSEMNVSTLELGDSALYLCASSFGLAGGGNETQYFGPGTRLLVL.

Many counts were recorded for this clonotype. This chain uses TRBV3-1 with TRBJ2-1; TRBD2 matches at 12 bases. This CDR3 has 16 residues. J lost 4 bases, V lost 4 bases, and 5 bases had no gene match. The V gene's germline CDR1 is LGHDT and CDR2 YNNKEL (reference sequence). The CDR3 sequence: CASSPWTSGIYNEQFF. The CDR3 DNA reads as TGTGCCAGCAGCCCATGGACTAGCGGGATTTACAATGAGCAGTTCTTC.

The V gene is TRBV7-7, the J gene TRBJ2-7; 9 nucleotides align to TRBD2. The trim removed 5 bases at V and 6 bases at J, leaving 11 bases unmatched. The CDR3 runs 15 residues. Per germline, CDR1 SSHAT and CDR2 FNYEAQ (reference sequence). CDR3 region: CASSPRLAGVSEQYF. The DNA for the CDR3 is TGTGCCAGCAGCCCGAGGTTAGCGGGAGTAAGCGAGCAGTACTTC. The full variable domain, with the rest looked up from reference TRBV7-7 and TRBJ2-7, is GAGVSQSPRYKVTKRGQDVTLRCDPISSHATLYWYQQALGQGPEFLTYFNYEAQPDKSGLPSDRFSAERPEGSISTLTIQRTEQRDSAMYRCASSPRLAGVSEQYFGPGTRLTVT.

This clonotype was seen ten or more times. This chain uses TRBV2 with TRBJ2-2; D gene uncertain. V dropped 2 bases and J dropped 7 bases, with 8 bases sitting between them. Germline loops: CDR1 SNHLY, CDR2 FYNNEI. CDR3 length equals 13 residues. The CDR3 loop is CASSETPVGELFF. The CDR3 DNA follows: TGTGCCAGCAGTGAAACGCCAGTCGGGGAGCTGTTTTTT.

This clonotype was recorded a few times. The chain is built from TRBV29-1 and TRBJ2-7; 7 nucleotides match TRBD1. V was pared by 6 bases and J by 7 bases, with 9 bases of the junction left unmatched. Germline V gene lookup returns CDR1 SQVTM and CDR2 ANQGSEA. CDR3 size: 12 residues. The CDR3 sequence is CSVRTGEREQYF. The CDR3, as DNA: TGCAGCGTCCGTACAGGGGAAAGGGAGCAGTACTTC.

The chain uses TRBV10-3 and TRBJ2-3, with D possibly TRBD1 on 5 matching bases. CDR1 is ENHRY, CDR2 SYGVKD, per germline. The CDR3 runs to 17 residues. Trimming removed 3 bases from V and 1 base from J, with 17 bases in between. CDR3 coding DNA: TGTGCCATCAGTGAAGGACAAGGCCGATCGGGCACAGATACGCAGTATTTT. Translated, it gives CAISEGQGRSGTDTQYF.

Only a few counts were recorded for this clonotype. The chain combines TRBV6-1 with TRBJ2-2, with D perhaps matching TRBD1 (6 bases). CDR3 length: 13 amino acids. The germline V gene encodes CDR1 MNHNS and CDR2 SASEGT. V gave up 11 bases and J gave up 1 base, with 11 bases separating them. CDR3 bases: TGTGCCTCCTACAGGGTGAACACCGGGGAGCTGTTTTTT. Protein sequence: CASYRVNTGELFF.

This clonotype was seen a few times. The chain joins TRBV29-1 to TRBJ2-2; no clear D. The CDR3 contains 11 residues. Germline assignment: CDR1 SQVTM and CDR2 ANQGSEA. V lost 2 bases, J lost 3 bases, and 1 base lay in between. CDR3 DNA sequence: TGCAGCGTTGAATACACCGGGGAGCTGTTTTTT. It codes for CSVEYTGELFF.

The table lists this clonotype with many counts. The genes are TRBV12-3 or TRBV12-4 and TRBJ2-7; 7 nucleotides line up with TRBD1. The CDR3 has 12 amino acids. The junction had 3 bases not matched to a gene; V was cut back by 3 bases and J by 7 bases. The CDR3, as DNA: TGTGCCAGCAGTTTTTCAGGGGGTGAGCAGTACTTC. This encodes CASSFSGGEQYF.

This clonotype appeared many times. The chain uses TRBV9 and TRBJ1-5; D may be TRBD1 (5 bases). This CDR3 has 15 amino acids. Germline values: CDR1 SGDLS, CDR2 YYNGEE. Trimming removed 1 base from V and 0 bases from J, with 8 bases in between. The CDR3 is CASSVSGSSNQPQHF. The CDR3 DNA sequence: TGTGCCAGCAGCGTATCAGGGAGTAGCAATCAGCCCCAGCATTTT.

The J gene is TRBJ2-7, the V gene TRBV21-1; the table gives TRBD1 as D, unverified against the DNA. TRBV21-1 is tagged as a pseudogene. The CDR3 contains 16 residues. CDR3 in amino acids: CASSKAAKGQPYEQYF. The CDR3, as DNA: TGTGCCAGCAGCAAAGCGGCTAAGGGACAGCCCTACGAGCAGTACTTC.

This sequence joins TRBV20-1 and TRBJ2-7, with D perhaps matching TRBD1 (6 bases). The germline V gene encodes CDR1 DFQATT and CDR2 SNEGSKA (reference sequence). The CDR3 is 12 residues long. The V and J ends lost 5 bases and 1 base respectively, with 9 bases between them. The CDR3 coding sequence is TGCAGTGCTCCAACAGGGTCCTACGAGCAGTACTTC. Amino acids: CSAPTGSYEQYF.

In this sample, this clonotype turned up many times. This chain's CDR3 is CASSLSGRINYGYTF. DNA of the CDR3: TGTGCCAGCAGTTTATCCGGCAGAATTAACTATGGCTACACCTTC. This chain uses TRBV28 with TRBJ1-2; D ambiguous. The CDR3 sequence is 15 residues long. Trimming cost V 1 base and J 1 base, with 10 bases left between them. The V gene's germline CDR1 is MDHEN and CDR2 SYDVKM.

This clonotype was detected ten times or more. V usage is TRBV3-1 and J usage is TRBJ1-5; the match to TRBD1 covers 9 bases. Germline V CDR1 and CDR2: LGHDT, YNNKEL (reference sequence). The CDR3 totals 15 residues. The trim removed 1 base at V and 6 bases at J, leaving 4 bases unmatched. Here the CDR3 reads CASSQGGTGPQPQHF. CDR3 DNA sequence: TGTGCCAGCAGCCAAGGTGGGACAGGGCCTCAGCCCCAGCATTTT. Full variable domain (rest looked up from reference TRBV3-1 and TRBJ1-5): DTAVSQTPKYLVTQMGNDKSIKCEQNLGHDTMYWYKQDSKKFLKIMFSYNNKELIINETVPNRFSPKSPDKAHLNLHINSLELGDSAVYFCASSQGGTGPQPQHFGDGTRLSIL.

The sample holds many counts of this clonotype. As DNA, the CDR3 is TGTGCCAGCAGGGCGGGGCCCAATGAGCAGTTCTTC. Translated: CASRAGPNEQFF. The chain is built from TRBV12-3 or TRBV12-4 and TRBJ2-1; D is possibly TRBD2 (6 bases). The CDR3 runs to 12 residues. V lost 6 bases and J lost 6, with 9 bases in between.

The chain couples TRBV29-1 to TRBJ1-1; D unresolved. This CDR3 is built from 12 residues. Trimming cost V 4 bases and J 5 bases, with 11 bases left between them. CDR1 and CDR2 from the germline V gene are SQVTM and ANQGSEA. CDR3 DNA sequence: TGCAGCGTTGGTACCAGAGAAACTGAAGCTTTCTTT. Protein product: CSVGTRETEAFF.

This clonotype was seen many times. J is TRBJ2-7 and V is TRBV12-3 or TRBV12-4; D remains unclear. The CDR3 covers 14 residues. Trimming removed 8 bases from V and 0 bases from J, with 14 bases in between. The CDR3 DNA reads TGTGCCAGCCGCCCGGCACCTAACTCCTACGAGCAGTACTTC. Amino acids: CASRPAPNSYEQYF.

The sample holds a few counts of this clonotype. The chain combines TRBV25-1 with TRBJ1-5; D remains ambiguous. The V and J ends lost 8 bases and 2 bases respectively, with 7 bases between them. This CDR3 has 12 amino acids. Looked up from germline, CDR1 is MGHDK and CDR2 is SYGVNS. The DNA of the CDR3 is TGTGCCAGCTCGGACGGCAATCAGCCCCAGCATTTT. This gives the protein CASSDGNQPQHF.

This clonotype was seen at least ten times. This sequence joins TRBV12-3 or TRBV12-4 and TRBJ2-7; 9 nucleotides match TRBD1. This CDR3 has 15 residues. V shed 7 bases and J 0 bases; nucleotides not matched to a gene: 7. The chain's CDR3 is CASTYGGQGSYEQYF. The CDR3, as DNA: TGTGCCAGCACCTATGGGGGACAGGGCTCCTACGAGCAGTACTTC.

This clonotype was seen a few times. This sequence joins TRBV20-1 and TRBJ2-7; D possibly corresponds to TRBD2 (6 bases). The CDR3 spans 14 residues. CDR1 is DFQATT and CDR2 is SNEGSKA in the germline V gene (reference sequence). With 2 bases removed from V and 2 bases from J, the gap between germline ends came to 13 bases. The CDR3 DNA is TGCAGTGCTAGATTGGAGCGGGCGGCCTACGAGCAGTACTTC. Translation gives CSARLERAAYEQYF.

This clonotype was observed at least ten times. This rearrangement joins TRBV21-1 to TRBJ2-1; the DNA was not compared with TRBD2, the D call given in the table. TRBV21-1 is an annotated pseudogene. The CDR3 spans 15 residues. Written as DNA, the CDR3 is TGTGCCAGCACCTCGGGACTAGCGGGAATCAATGAGCAGTTCTTC. Encoded protein: CASTSGLAGINEQFF.

The rearrangement uses TRBV11-2 and TRBJ2-1; TRBD1 matches 8 bases. CDR1 and CDR2 (germline): SGHAT, FQNNGV. This CDR3 has 17 amino acids. J was trimmed by 2 bases and V by 6 bases; bases with no gene match: 12. CDR3 protein: CASREGQGLFTYNEQFF. The CDR3 DNA follows: TGTGCCAGCAGAGAAGGACAGGGTCTCTTCACCTACAATGAGCAGTTCTTC. Based on the CDR3 plus reference TRBV11-2 and TRBJ2-1, the full variable domain is EAGVAQSPRYKIIEKRQSVAFWCNPISGHATLYWYQQILGQGPKLLIQFQNNGVVDDSQLPKDRFSAERLKGVDSTLKIQPAKLEDSAVYLCASREGQGLFTYNEQFFGPGTRLTVL.

In this sample, this clonotype turned up many times. The V and J genes are TRBV24-1 and TRBJ2-5, with D tentatively TRBD2 (6 bases). Germline V gene lookup returns CDR1 KGHDR and CDR2 SFDVKD. V was shortened by 2 bases and J by 4 bases, with 16 bases between the two germline ends. The CDR3 has 16 amino acids. This chain's CDR3 is CATSDSARLGGETQYF. The CDR3 DNA reads TGTGCCACCAGTGATTCGGCCCGACTGGGGGGAGAGACCCAGTACTTC.

The V and J genes are TRBV7-2 and TRBJ2-5, with 10 bases matching TRBD2. The CDR3 covers 17 residues. Germline CDR1 is SGHTA and CDR2 is FQGNSA. The V segment lost 5 bases and the J segment 4 bases; nucleotides outside the gene matches: 13. The CDR3 is CASSPWVAGGGGETQYF. CDR3 sequence (DNA): TGTGCCAGCAGCCCCTGGGTAGCGGGAGGTGGGGGAGAGACCCAGTACTTC.

A few counts support this clonotype. Here the CDR3 DNA reads TGTGCCAGCAGTCTCACAGGGGGCCGGCAAGAGACCCAGTACTTC. This encodes CASSLTGGRQETQYF. The chain joins TRBV12-3 or TRBV12-4 to TRBJ2-5; 9 nucleotides align to TRBD1. The CDR3 contains 15 residues. Trimming removed 5 bases from V and 2 bases from J; junction bases left unmatched: 6.